A selection of T cell receptor beta chains follows, all from one sample in a study of CD8 T cells in Susac syndrome. In TCRdb, the immunoSEQ multiplex PCR reads were re-called with MiXCR into one record per CDR3 protein. The table includes around 230,000 distinct CDR3 sequences, roughly 95% detected once. The sequenced sample consisted of CD4+ T cells from PBMCs. The receptors stem from a human donor with Susac syndrome. The CDR3 runs from the conserved cysteine through the conserved F or W. D genes are given only for firm matches. Some rows have no size entry. The others give once, few or many, or a class for an expanded clone.

>TRBV10-3|-|TRBJ2-3|-
TGTGCCATCAGTGAGGGGCTCACAGATACGCAGTATTTT
CAISEGLTDTQYF
>TRBV7-3|-|TRBJ2-1|-
TGTGCCAGCAGCCTCGCAGGGGCTAGCGCTTACAATGAGCAGTTCTTC
CASSLAGASAYNEQFF
>TRBV29-1|-|TRBJ1-2|-
TGCAGCGTTGACAGGGAAAACACCTTC
CSVDRENTF
>TRBV5-1|-|TRBJ2-4|-
TGCGCCAGCAGCCTGGACTATCTTGGAAACATTCAGTACTTC
CASSLDYLGNIQYF
>TRBV28|-|TRBJ1-1|-
TGTGCCAGCAGTTTAGGGAATCTGAACACTGAAGCTTTCTTT
CASSLGNLNTEAFF
>TRBV30|-|TRBJ2-7|-
TGTGCCGTGCAAAAAGCGGTCTACGAGCAGTACTTC
CAVQKAVYEQYF
>TRBV6-5|-|TRBJ1-2|-
TGTGCCAGCAGTTACTCGATACAGGGCCGGGGATTTGGCTACACCTTC
CASSYSIQGRGFGYTF
>TRBV9|-|TRBJ2-3|TRBD1
TGTGCCAGCAGCGAACGACAGGGTGGCACAGATACGCAGTATTTT
CASSERQGGTDTQYF
>TRBV10-3|-|TRBJ1-2|-
TGTGCCATCAGATCAACGGACGGCTATGGCTACACCTTC
CAIRSTDGYGYTF
>TRBV12-5|-|TRBJ2-1|-
TGTGCTAGTGGCCCAGGACGATACAATGAGCAGTTCTTC
CASGPGRYNEQFF
>TRBV2|-|TRBJ2-7|-
TGTGCCAGCAGCGTGCGCCCGCCCTACGAGCAGTACTTC
CASSVRPPYEQYF
>TRBV2|once|TRBJ2-7|-
TGTGCCAGCAGTGAATATCGAGTCGAGCAGTACTTC
CASSEYRVEQYF
>TRBV20-1|-|TRBJ2-7|TRBD1
TGCAGTGCTTCCGGGACAGATTACGAGCAGTACTTC
CSASGTDYEQYF
>TRBV30|-|TRBJ2-1|TRBD2
TGTGCCTGGACCCCAAGACTAGCGGGGTGGCCTGAGCAGTTCTTC
CAWTPRLAGWPEQFF
>TRBV20-1|-|TRBJ2-7|-
TGCAGTGCTCAAACCGGGAGTTCCTACGAGCAGTACTTC
CSAQTGSSYEQYF
>TRBV24-1|-|TRBJ1-2|TRBD1
TGTGCCACCAGGGGGACAGTTGATGGCTACACCTTC
CATRGTVDGYTF
>TRBV29-1|-|TRBJ1-2|-
TGCAGCGTTGAACAGTCTACTAACTATGGCTACACCTTC
CSVEQSTNYGYTF
>TRBV18|-|TRBJ1-2|TRBD1
TGTGCCAGCTCACCTCAGGGGGCCCAGAACTATGGCTACACCTTC
CASSPQGAQNYGYTF
>TRBV9|once|TRBJ1-4|-
TGTGCCAGCAGCGTATCAATGGGAACTAATGAAAAACTGTTTTTT
CASSVSMGTNEKLFF
>TRBV14|-|TRBJ1-2|-
TGTGCCAGCAGACCCAAACAGGGATTAAATTCGGCGACGATCTATGGCTACACCTTC
CASRPKQGLNSATIYGYTF
>TRBV5-1|-|TRBJ2-7|TRBD1
TGCGCCAGCAGCCGGGACAGGATCTCCTACGAGCAGTACTTC
CASSRDRISYEQYF
>TRBV28|-|TRBJ2-3|TRBD2
TGTGCCAGCAGTTTATTTAGTAGCGGGAGTTTGGCAGATACGCAGTATTTT
CASSLFSSGSLADTQYF
>TRBV7-9|-|TRBJ1-1|-
TGTGCCAGCAGCAAACCACAGTTCCTGAACACTGAAGCTTTCTTT
CASSKPQFLNTEAFF
>TRBV12-3/TRBV12-4|-|TRBJ2-1|-
TGTGCCAGCAGTTTGTACCTCTATGAGCAGTTCTTC
CASSLYLYEQFF
>TRBV10-3|-|TRBJ2-5|TRBD2
TGTGCCATCAGTGAGACACGGACTAGCGGGGGAAACTTC
CAISETRTSGGNF
>TRBV29-1|-|TRBJ2-2|-
TGCAGCGTTTACGATCCGAACACCGGGGAGCTGTTTTTT
CSVYDPNTGELFF
>TRBV30|-|TRBJ2-3|-
TGTGCCTGGAGTTTCGCGGAAATCACAGATACGCAGTATTTT
CAWSFAEITDTQYF
>TRBV3-1|-|TRBJ2-1|TRBD2
TGTGCCAGCAGCCAACAAAAGACTAGCGGCTATTACAATGAGCAGTTCTTC
CASSQQKTSGYYNEQFF
>TRBV29-1|-|TRBJ2-4|TRBD1
TGCAGCGCTGAAGGGGGCTCCAAAAACATTCAGTACTTC
CSAEGGSKNIQYF
>TRBV11-2|-|TRBJ2-2|TRBD1
TGTGCCAGCAGCTTAACAGGGGACGGCACCGGGGAGCTGTTTTTT
CASSLTGDGTGELFF
>TRBV6-6|-|TRBJ1-2|-
TGTGCCAGCAGACTGGACACTTTATATGGCTACACCTTC
CASRLDTLYGYTF
>TRBV27|-|TRBJ1-1|-
TGTGCCAGCAGTTTCAGGTGGTTCCTGGGCGCTGAAGCTTTCTTT
CASSFRWFLGAEAFF
>TRBV29-1|-|TRBJ1-1|-
TGCAGCTTCCCGAGTCGGTCAGGGTCCAACACTGAAGCTTTCTTT
CSFPSRSGSNTEAFF
>TRBV18|-|TRBJ2-5|-
TGTGCCAGCTCGGGGACGGAGGAGACCCAGTACTTC
CASSGTEETQYF
>TRBV25-1|-|TRBJ2-7|TRBD1
TGTGCCAGCAGTTCCCTGGACAGGGAGTCCTACGAGCAGTACTTC
CASSSLDRESYEQYF
>TRBV20-1|-|TRBJ2-3|-
TGCAGTGCTAGAGACGCAGGGACCACAGATACGCAGTATTTT
CSARDAGTTDTQYF
>TRBV15|-|TRBJ1-1|-
TGTGCCACCAGCAGAGGCCAAGGGGGAGACACTGAAGCTTTCTTT
CATSRGQGGDTEAFF
>TRBV7-6|-|TRBJ2-3|TRBD2
TGTGCCAGCACCGGGGGGCGAGCGGGAGGCCCCACCACAGATACGCAGTATTTT
CASTGGRAGGPTTDTQYF
>TRBV28|-|TRBJ1-3|-
TGTGCCAGCCGGGACGGGGCCCCATATCGTGGAAACACCATATATTTT
CASRDGAPYRGNTIYF
>TRBV9|-|TRBJ2-6|-
TGTGCCAGCAGCCCTAAAAGGCCTGGGGCCAACGTCCTGACTTTC
CASSPKRPGANVLTF
>TRBV20-1|-|TRBJ2-3|-
TGCAGTGCTGCCCGGTTCGGCGTCGGCGGGCCCACAGATACGCAGTATTTT
CSAARFGVGGPTDTQYF
>TRBV7-9|-|TRBJ2-3|-
TGTGCCAGCAGCTTATCAGGGGCCCCTCAGTATTTT
CASSLSGAPQYF
>TRBV28|-|TRBJ1-2|-
TGTGCCAGCACCTCCAGGGCAGAGGGTGGCTACACCTTC
CASTSRAEGGYTF
>TRBV20-1|-|TRBJ2-7|TRBD1
TGCAGTGCTACAAACCGGGACAGGGGATTCTACGAGCAGTACTTC
CSATNRDRGFYEQYF
>TRBV20-1|-|TRBJ2-7|TRBD2
TGCAGTGCTAACTCACTAGGGGGTAGCGGGAGAGAGCAGTACTTC
CSANSLGGSGREQYF
>TRBV18|once|TRBJ2-1|-
TGTGCCAGCTCTCGGGACATAGGATCCTTCAATGAGCAGTTCTTC
CASSRDIGSFNEQFF
>TRBV20-1|-|TRBJ1-2|-
TGCAGTGCTCCCGCCATTTGGGCAGAGCAATCGAACTATGGCTACACCTTC
CSAPAIWAEQSNYGYTF
>TRBV12-3/TRBV12-4|-|TRBJ2-2|-
TGTGCCAGCGCCTGGTTGGGGGTGAACACCGGGGAGCTGTTTTTT
CASAWLGVNTGELFF
>TRBV7-3|once|TRBJ2-3|TRBD2
TGTGCCAGCAGCTTAAAAGCGGGGGCGTGGGGCACAGATACGCAGTATTTT
CASSLKAGAWGTDTQYF
>TRBV19|-|TRBJ1-2|TRBD1
TGTGCCAGCCGGGACAGGGGGCGGATGAACTATGGCTACACCTTC
CASRDRGRMNYGYTF
>TRBV29-1|-|TRBJ1-1|-
TGCAGCGTCCCTGTAAATCCAGGGGACACTGAAGCTTTCTTT
CSVPVNPGDTEAFF
>TRBV28|-|TRBJ2-1|-
TGTGCCAGCAGCAGGGGGCTCCGTTCCAGCGGGAGTTCTTATGAGCAGTTCTTC
CASSRGLRSSGSSYEQFF
>TRBV4-2|-|TRBJ2-3|-
TGTGCCAGCAGCCAAGGCGAGGATACGCAGTATTTT
CASSQGEDTQYF
>TRBV12-3/TRBV12-4|-|TRBJ2-3|-
TGTGCCAGCAGTTTGTGGGGGGCCCCCACAGATACGCAGTATTTT
CASSLWGAPTDTQYF
>TRBV7-1|once|TRBJ1-5|-
TGTGCCAGCAGCCCCAAGAGGCACATCAAGCTGGGAGCCTCTGTCTTTTATAGCAATCAGCCCCAGCATTTT
CASSPKRHIKLGASVFYSNQPQHF
>TRBV27|-|TRBJ1-2|-
TGTGCCAGCACAAGACACGGAGCTGATGGCTACACCTTC
CASTRHGADGYTF
>TRBV5-1|-|TRBJ1-2|TRBD1
TGCGCCAGCAGCCCTGGACAGGGCTTCTATGGCTACACCTTC
CASSPGQGFYGYTF
>TRBV29-1|-|TRBJ1-2|-
TGCAGCGTTGAAACTCTAGGAACGGGGACTTATCTCGGTCCCTATGGCTACACCTTC
CSVETLGTGTYLGPYGYTF
>TRBV2|few|TRBJ2-2|TRBD2
TGTGCCAGCAGGGCGGGAGCGAACACCGGGGAGCTGTTTTTT
CASRAGANTGELFF
>TRBV25-1|-|TRBJ1-1|-
TGTGCCAGCAGTGGGGGGTCAGGGCGGAATACTGAAGCTTTCTTT
CASSGGSGRNTEAFF